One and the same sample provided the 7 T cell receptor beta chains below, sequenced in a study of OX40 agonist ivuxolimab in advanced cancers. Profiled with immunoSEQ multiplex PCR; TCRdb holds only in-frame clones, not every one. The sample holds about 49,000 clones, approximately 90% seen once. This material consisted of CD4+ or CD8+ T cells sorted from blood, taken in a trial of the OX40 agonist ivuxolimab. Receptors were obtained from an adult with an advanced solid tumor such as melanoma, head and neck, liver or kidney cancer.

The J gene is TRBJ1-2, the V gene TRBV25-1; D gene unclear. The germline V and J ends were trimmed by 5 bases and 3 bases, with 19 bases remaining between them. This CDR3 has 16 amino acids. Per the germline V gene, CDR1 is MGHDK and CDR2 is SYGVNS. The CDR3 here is CASSPPTGIGYYGYTF. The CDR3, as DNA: TGTGCCAGCAGTCCCCCCACGGGGATTGGTTACTATGGCTACACCTTC.

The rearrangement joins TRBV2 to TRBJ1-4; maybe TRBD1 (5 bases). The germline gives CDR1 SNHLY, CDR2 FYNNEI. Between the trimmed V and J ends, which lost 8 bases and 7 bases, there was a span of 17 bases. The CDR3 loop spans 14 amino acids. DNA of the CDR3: TGTGCCAGCGGAAACACGGGGGGGATTGAAAAACTGTTTTTT. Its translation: CASGNTGGIEKLFF.

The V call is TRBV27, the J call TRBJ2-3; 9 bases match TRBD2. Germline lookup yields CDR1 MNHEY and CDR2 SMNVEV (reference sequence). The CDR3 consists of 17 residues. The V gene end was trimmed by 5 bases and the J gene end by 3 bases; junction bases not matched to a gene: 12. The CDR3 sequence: CASSLNGRGGPTDTQYF. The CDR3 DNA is TGTGCCAGCAGTCTCAATGGGCGGGGGGGCCCTACAGATACGCAGTATTTT.

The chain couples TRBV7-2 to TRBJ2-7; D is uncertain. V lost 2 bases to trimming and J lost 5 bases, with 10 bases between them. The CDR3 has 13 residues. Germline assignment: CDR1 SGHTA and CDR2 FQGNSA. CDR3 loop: CASSLRTGDEQYF. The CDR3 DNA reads TGTGCCAGCAGCTTACGCACTGGTGACGAGCAGTACTTC. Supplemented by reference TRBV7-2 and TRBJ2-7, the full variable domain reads GAGVSQSPSNKVTEKGKDVELRCDPISGHTALYWYRQSLGQGLEFLIYFQGNSAPDKSGLPSDRFSAERTGGSVSTLTIQRTQQEDSAVYLCASSLRTGDEQYFGPGTRLTVT.

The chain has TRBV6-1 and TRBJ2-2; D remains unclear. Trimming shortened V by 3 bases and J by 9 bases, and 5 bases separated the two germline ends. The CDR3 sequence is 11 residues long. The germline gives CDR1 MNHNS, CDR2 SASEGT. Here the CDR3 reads CASSDVRELFF. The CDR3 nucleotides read TGTGCCAGCAGTGATGTCCGGGAGCTGTTTTTT.

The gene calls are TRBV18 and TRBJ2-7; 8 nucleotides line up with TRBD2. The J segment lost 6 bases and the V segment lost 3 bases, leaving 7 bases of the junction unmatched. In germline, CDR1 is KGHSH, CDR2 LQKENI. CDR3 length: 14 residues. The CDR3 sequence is CASSPPGGGGEQYF. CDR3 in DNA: TGTGCCAGCTCACCTCCCGGGGGGGGTGGCGAGCAGTACTTC.

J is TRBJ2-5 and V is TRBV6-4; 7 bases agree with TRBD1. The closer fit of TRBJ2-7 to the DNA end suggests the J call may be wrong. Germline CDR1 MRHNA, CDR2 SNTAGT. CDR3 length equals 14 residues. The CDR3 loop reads CASSERGGEGEQYF. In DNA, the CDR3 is TGTGCCAGCAGTGAGCGAGGGGGCGAGGGCGAGCAGTACTTC.